A selection of T cell receptor beta chains follows, all from one sample in a study of T-cell memory formation after mild COVID-19. TCRdb independently ran MiXCR on the 5' RACE reads; one entry per CDR3 protein. The table includes approximately 260,000 distinct CDR3 sequences, over 15% detected once. Sample: PBMCs or a T cell subset sorted from them (not recorded which). The receptors originated from a man between 18 and 29 years old who had mild COVID-19 (a few samples of this study predate the infection). Cell type and time point are not known. Both conserved end residues are part of each CDR3. D genes are given only for firm matches. Size values are once, few and many counts, or a class for expanded clones, and some rows have none.

- TRBJ2-2 TRBV27 few CASSLSKGGAAGELFF TGTGCCAGCAGTTTATCGAAAGGGGGGGCCGCCGGGGAGCTGTTTTTT
TRBD2 TRBJ2-5 TRBV4-3 few CASSPGLAGTQYF TGCGCCAGCAGCCCCGGACTAGCGGGTACCCAGTACTTC
- TRBJ1-1 TRBV10-2 - CASSTGIYTEAFF TGCGCCAGCAGTACAGGGATCTACACTGAAGCTTTCTTT
- TRBJ1-1 TRBV6-5 - CASSYRSRRTEAFF TGTGCCAGCAGTTACAGGAGTCGACGGACTGAAGCTTTCTTT
- TRBJ1-1 TRBV5-6 - CASSLFGLGRVMNTEAFF TGTGCCAGCAGCTTATTTGGCCTAGGCAGGGTCATGAACACTGAAGCTTTCTTT
TRBD1 TRBJ1-5 TRBV10-3 - CAITQGIDNQPQHF TGTGCCATTACACAGGGGATCGACAATCAGCCCCAGCATTTT
- TRBJ1-5 TRBV7-2 - CASSSDSYQPQHF TGTGCCAGCAGCTCGGACAGTTATCAGCCCCAGCATTTT
- TRBJ1-2 TRBV4-3 - CASSQEIGRTNYGYTF TGCGCCAGCAGCCAAGAAATAGGGAGAACTAACTATGGCTACACCTTC
TRBD1 TRBJ2-1 TRBV7-2 - CASSLSIGTAYNEQFF TGTGCCAGCAGCTTATCGATCGGGACAGCTTACAATGAGCAGTTCTTC
TRBD2 TRBJ2-5 TRBV24-1 - CATEGTSGGRETQYF TGTGCCACCGAAGGGACTAGCGGGGGCCGGGAGACCCAGTACTTC
- TRBJ1-1 TRBV20-1 few CSATERLRNTEAFF TGCAGTGCTACCGAACGACTGAGAAACACTGAAGCTTTCTTT
- TRBJ1-2 TRBV11-2 few CASSSAGRYYGYTF TGTGCCAGCAGCTCCGCCGGCCGATACTATGGCTACACCTTC
TRBD2 TRBJ2-1 TRBV20-1 many CSARVGGDEQFF TGCAGTGCTAGAGTCGGGGGGGATGAGCAGTTCTTC
- TRBJ1-2 TRBV15 - CATSRVGISGIGYTF TGTGCCACCAGCAGAGTGGGGATCAGCGGAATCGGCTACACCTTC
- TRBJ2-3 TRBV10-3 - CAISEGTSDTQYF TGTGCCATCAGTGAAGGTACCTCAGATACGCAGTATTTT
TRBD2 TRBJ2-1 TRBV5-4 - CASSGGTSVYNEQFF TGTGCCAGCAGCGGAGGGACTAGCGTCTACAATGAGCAGTTCTTC
- TRBJ1-2 TRBV4-3 few CASSRDPGELYGYTF TGCGCCAGCAGCCGCGACCCAGGGGAACTCTATGGCTACACCTTC
- TRBJ2-5 TRBV4-3 - CASSQGKGEETQYF TGCGCCAGCAGCCAAGGAAAAGGCGAAGAGACCCAGTACTTC
- TRBJ1-2 TRBV7-2 - CASSLNPGYGYTF TGTGCCAGCAGCTTAAATCCGGGCTATGGCTACACCTTC
- TRBJ2-1 TRBV12-3/TRBV12-4 - CASSRGEEEQFF TGTGCCAGCAGTAGAGGGGAGGAGGAGCAGTTCTTC
TRBD1 TRBJ2-7 TRBV9 once CASSVRDRGTEQYF TGTGCCAGCAGCGTAAGGGACAGGGGGACCGAGCAGTACTTC
TRBD1 TRBJ2-7 TRBV4-3 many CASSPGQGAYEQYF TGTGCCAGCAGCCCAGGACAGGGGGCGTACGAGCAGTACTTC
TRBD1 TRBJ2-7 TRBV5-5 - CASSSAGTVAYEQYF TGTGCCAGCAGCTCGGCCGGGACAGTGGCCTACGAGCAGTACTTC
TRBD2 TRBJ2-5 TRBV6-6 few CASSYSAGGLETQYF TGTGCCAGCAGTTACTCCGCGGGGGGGTTGGAGACCCAGTACTTC
TRBD1 TRBJ1-4 TRBV6-5 few CASSYSTGGGWKKLFF TGTGCCAGCAGTTACTCCACAGGGGGCGGATGGAAGAAACTGTTTTTT
- TRBJ1-4 TRBV30 - CAWSEGTGILEKLFF TGTGCCTGGAGCGAAGGGACGGGGATTTTGGAAAAACTGTTTTTT
TRBD2 TRBJ2-7 TRBV10-2 - CASRFGGDQFYEQYF TGCGCCAGCAGATTCGGGGGGGACCAATTCTACGAGCAGTACTTC
TRBD1 TRBJ2-3 TRBV10-3 - CASRGQGQLLPSTDTQYF TGTGCCAGCCGCGGACAGGGTCAGCTACTCCCTAGCACAGATACGCAGTATTTT
- TRBJ2-3 TRBV7-9 - CASSFRADTQYF TGTGCCAGCAGCTTTCGGGCAGATACGCAGTATTTT
- TRBJ2-3 TRBV7-2 many CASSLGDRLSTDTQYF TGTGCCAGCAGCTTAGGAGACAGGCTTAGCACAGATACGCAGTATTTT
- TRBJ1-2 TRBV12-3/TRBV12-4 - CASSPGQYGYTF TGTGCCAGCAGTCCAGGACAGTATGGCTACACCTTC
- TRBJ2-5 TRBV5-1 few CASRPGRQETQYF TGCGCCAGCCGGCCAGGGAGACAAGAGACCCAGTACTTC
TRBD2 TRBJ2-7 TRBV5-1 few CASSPGVAGSYEQYF TGCGCCAGCAGCCCCGGAGTAGCGGGTTCCTACGAGCAGTACTTC
- TRBJ2-1 TRBV6-5 - CASSQQGFNNEQFF TGTGCCAGCAGTCAACAGGGTTTCAACAATGAGCAGTTCTTC
TRBD1 TRBJ1-2 TRBV28 few CASSLSPGQHYGYTF TGTGCCAGCAGTTTATCCCCGGGACAGCACTATGGCTACACCTTC
TRBD1 TRBJ2-2 TRBV29-1 few CSVEGDRVTGELFF TGCAGCGTTGAAGGGGACAGGGTCACCGGGGAGCTGTTTTTT
- TRBJ1-3 TRBV12-5 - CASGLEPNGNTIYF TGTGCTAGTGGTTTGGAGCCAAATGGAAACACCATATATTTT